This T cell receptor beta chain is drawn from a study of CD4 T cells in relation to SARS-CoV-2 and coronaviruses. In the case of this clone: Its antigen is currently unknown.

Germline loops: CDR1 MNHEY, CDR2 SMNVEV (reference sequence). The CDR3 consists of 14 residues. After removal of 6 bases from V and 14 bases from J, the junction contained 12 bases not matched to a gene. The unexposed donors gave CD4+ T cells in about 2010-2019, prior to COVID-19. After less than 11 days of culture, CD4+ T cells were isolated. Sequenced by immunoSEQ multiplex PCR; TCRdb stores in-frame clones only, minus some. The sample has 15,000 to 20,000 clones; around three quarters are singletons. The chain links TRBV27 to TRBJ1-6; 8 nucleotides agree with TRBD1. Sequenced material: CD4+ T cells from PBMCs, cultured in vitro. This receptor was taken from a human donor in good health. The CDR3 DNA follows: TGTGCCAGCAGCGGGGCAGGGGGCAGGTCAGCCCTCCACTTT. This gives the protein CASSGAGGRSALHF.